This is a list of T cell receptor beta chains from one sample in a study of glioma-infiltrating T cells. TCRdb fed the multiplex PCR reads into MiXCR, producing one record per CDR3 protein. The table has 100,000 to 150,000 distinct CDR3 sequences, approximately 24% seen once. Sequenced sample: glioma tissue, nonneoplastic brain tissue, or PBMCs (not recorded which). The origin of the receptors is a human donor with low-grade glioma or glioblastoma, undergoing nonglioma brain surgery, or in good health (not recorded which). The conserved cysteine and the conserved F or W are not part of the CDR3 here. Some rows mark clone size as missing; the rest say once, few, many or name a class of expanded clone.

size | V | CDR3
few | TRBV24-1 | ATSDSNLGRSYNEQF
NA | TRBV20-1 | SARSGTSDYGYT
many | TRBV28 | ASRAGAFDEQF
many | TRBV20-1 | SARTGAVYNEQF
many | TRBV6-1 | ASSRAGKTEAF
NA | TRBV30 | AWRLAGINGNQPQH
NA | TRBV12-3/TRBV12-4 | ASTPGTGNQPQH
NA | TRBV7-9 | ASSLAGYPSDGELF
NA | TRBV6-1 | ASTPDVRQRANYGYT
few | TRBV28 | ASSLPGVADTEAF
few | TRBV7-9 | ASSPGQGDSPLH
NA | TRBV7-2 | ASTQSQDRGGEKLF
many | TRBV20-1 | SASSQGNEKLF
NA | TRBV4-1 | ASSPGQGDKNIQY
NA | TRBV7-3 | ASSLPGGSTGELF
many | TRBV20-1 | SAGGGGGGTQY
few | TRBV20-1 | SARDEARGF
NA | TRBV6-4 | ASREGAEYTEAF
NA | TRBV5-1 | ASSEGQGARAEAF
NA | TRBV10-3 | AISEPRASYGYT
NA | TRBV18 | ASSPGMRGEKLF
NA | TRBV4-2 | ASSQDRGGVTEAF
many | TRBV27 | ASSSNLGQGEQPQH
NA | TRBV20-1 | SASQGSGNTIY
NA | TRBV2 | ASSPYRQETQY
NA | TRBV3-1 | ASGHRDSPLH
many | TRBV6-6 | ASSYRRTARNTEAF
few | TRBV3-1 | ASSQANEQF
many | TRBV28 | ASRRHGGRNQPQH
NA | TRBV7-8 | ASSTRGLAATETQY
NA | TRBV14 | ASQRWGITEQF
few | TRBV7-9 | ASSSRGGGHQETQY
NA | TRBV12-3/TRBV12-4 | ASSLAMNTEAF
many | TRBV20-1 | SARGGASNQPQH
few | TRBV28 | ASSAISNSGTDTQY
few | TRBV4-1 | ASSLEGQGNNGAKNIQY
NA | TRBV24-1 | ATGDSTGYNYGYT
many | TRBV6-2/TRBV6-3 | ASSYNKEKAGSYNEQF
many | TRBV20-1 | SARPGTSGGETQY
many | TRBV28 | AATGGWENYGYT
few | TRBV5-1 | ASSYTTNGPTTAF
few | TRBV7-2 | ASSLGSGPPDEQF
NA | TRBV5-4 | ASSFSRGTDTQY